The clone carrying this T cell receptor beta chain was counted only a few times. These data come from a study of blood T cell repertoires in COVID-19. Germline CDR1 and CDR2: SGHAT and FQNNGV. V trimming: 4 bases; J trimming: 6 bases; junction bases outside the gene matches: 4. CDR3 length: 15 amino acids. The repertoire was sequenced with immunoSEQ multiplex PCR; TCRdb's copy has only in-frame clones and lacks some. The table includes 200,000 to 300,000 clones, about nine tenths detected once. The TCR sequence derives from a woman aged 35 to 49 with acute or convalescent COVID-19. Sequencing input: peripheral blood. The rearrangement links TRBV11-2 to TRBJ1-5, with TRBD1 matching over 12 bases. The CDR3 sequence: CASSWGTGGTQPQHF. The CDR3 DNA follows: TGTGCCAGCAGCTGGGGGACAGGGGGCACTCAGCCCCAGCATTTT.